The 20 T cell receptor beta chains below were found in one sample sequenced in a study of CD8 T cells in ankylosing spondylitis. A single record per CDR3 protein comes from TCRdb applying MiXCR to the 5' RACE reads. The sample lists under 400,000 distinct CDR3 sequences, approximately 10% occurring once. Source material: blood, either unsorted or a sorted T cell fraction (not recorded which). The receptors here all came from a female donor with ankylosing spondylitis or in good health (not recorded which).

This clonotype turned up a few times. The chain links TRBV5-1 to TRBJ1-2; D not resolved. The CDR3 is 12 amino acids. Germline loops: CDR1 SGHRS, CDR2 YFSETQ. The germline V and J ends were trimmed by 3 bases and 3 bases, with 6 bases remaining between them. The CDR3 DNA reads TGCGCCAGCAGCTCGGACGACTATGGCTACACCTTC. Translated: CASSSDDYGYTF. Based on the CDR3 plus reference TRBV5-1 and TRBJ1-2, the full variable domain is KAGVTQTPRYLIKTRGQQVTLSCSPISGHRSVSWYQQTPGQGLQFLFEYFSETQRNKGNFPGRFSGRQFSNSRSEMNVSTLELGDSALYLCASSSDDYGYTFGSGTRLTVV.

This chain joins TRBV5-1 and TRBJ1-3; D is possibly TRBD1 (6 bases). Germline V gene data show CDR1 as SGHRS and CDR2 as YFSETQ. This CDR3 region has 17 residues. Trimming took off 4 bases at V and 2 bases at J, with 19 bases between the two ends. The CDR3: CASSNQGRGVAGNTIYF. The CDR3 DNA sequence: TGCGCCAGCAGCAACCAGGGGCGGGGAGTAGCTGGAAACACCATATATTTT.

This clonotype was picked up a small number of times. The chain has TRBV25-1 and TRBJ2-1; D remains ambiguous. Germline V lookup: CDR1 MGHDK, CDR2 SYGVNS. The CDR3 has 18 residues. Deletions cut 1 base from V and 6 bases from J, with 22 bases between. This CDR3 is CASSESSSPTMFGNEQFF. In DNA, the CDR3 is TGTGCCAGCAGTGAATCCTCATCCCCGACAATGTTTGGCAATGAGCAGTTCTTC.

This clonotype was detected ten times or more. This chain connects TRBV28 to TRBJ2-3; D call uncertain. Germline assignment: CDR1 MDHEN and CDR2 SYDVKM. V was trimmed by 7 bases and J by 6 bases, leaving 11 bases between them. There are 12 residues in the CDR3. The CDR3, as DNA: TGTGCCAGCATTGGGTCAGTGGATACGCAGTATTTT. Its protein product is CASIGSVDTQYF.

This clonotype was picked up a small number of times. The chain has TRBV15 and TRBJ2-5; maybe TRBD2 (5 bases). This CDR3 is 14 amino acids long. The germline V gene has CDR1 LNHNV and CDR2 YYDKDF (reference sequence). V lost 1 base and J 1 base, leaving 7 bases between the germline ends. The CDR3 DNA follows: TGTGCCACCAGCAGAGGGACTTTCCAAGAGACCCAGTACTTC. Protein: CATSRGTFQETQYF. The full variable domain, in which reference TRBV15 and TRBJ2-5 provide the parts outside the CDR3, is DAMVIQNPRYQVTQFGKPVTLSCSQTLNHNVMYWYQQKSSQAPKLLFHYYDKDFNNEADTPDNFQSRRPNTSFCFLDIRSPGLGDTAMYLCATSRGTFQETQYFGPGTRLLVL.

This sequence joins TRBV24-1 and TRBJ1-5; no clear D. The CDR3 has 13 amino acids. Germline V lookup: CDR1 KGHDR, CDR2 SFDVKD. The V end lost 3 bases, the J end lost 5 bases, and 7 bases lay between the germline ends. The CDR3 sequence: CATSDQAYQPQHF. In nucleotides, the CDR3 is TGTGCCACCAGTGATCAAGCTTATCAGCCCCAGCATTTT.

The V and J genes are TRBV7-9 and TRBJ2-3; D gene uncertain. Between the trimmed V and J ends, which lost 0 bases and 8 bases, there was a span of 9 bases. Germline values: CDR1 SEHNR, CDR2 FQNEAQ (reference sequence). There are 13 residues in the CDR3. The CDR3 loop is CASSLAGQITQYF. CDR3 sequence (DNA): TGTGCCAGCAGCTTAGCTGGGCAGATTACGCAGTATTTT.

This clonotype was observed many times. The V call is TRBV5-1, the J call TRBJ1-3; TRBD1 matches 9 bases. CDR3 length: 16 amino acids. Germline CDR1 reads SGHRS; CDR2 reads YFSETQ. Germline trimming cut 0 bases from V and 0 bases from J; bases unmatched to any gene: 1. The DNA for the CDR3 is TGCGCCAGCAGCTTGGGGACAGGGGTCTCTGGAAACACCATATATTTT. This sequence encodes CASSLGTGVSGNTIYF.

This clonotype was recorded many times. The chain uses TRBV11-2 and TRBJ1-4; D is undetermined. The CDR3 covers 15 residues. Germline V gene sequence: CDR1 SGHAT, CDR2 FQNNGV. The germline V and J ends were trimmed by 0 bases and 4 bases, with 9 bases remaining between them. The CDR3 reads CASSLEWQVNEKLFF. The CDR3 bases are TGTGCCAGCAGCTTAGAGTGGCAGGTTAATGAAAAACTGTTTTTT.

This clonotype was seen ten or more times. The chain employs TRBV20-1 and TRBJ2-1; 7 bases align to TRBD2. CDR3 length: 15 amino acids. The germline V gene has CDR1 DFQATT and CDR2 SNEGSKA (reference sequence). V was pared by 2 bases and J by 7 bases, with 11 bases of the junction left unmatched. The CDR3 DNA reads TGCAGTGCTAGACGGGCTAGCGGACCGAGGAATGAGCAGTTCTTC. This gives the protein CSARRASGPRNEQFF.

This clonotype was picked up many times. The rearrangement joins TRBV6-1 to TRBJ1-5; 11 positions match TRBD1. Germline V gene data show CDR1 as MNHNS and CDR2 as SASEGT. This CDR3 contains 15 residues. V trimming: 6 bases; J trimming: 3 bases; junction bases outside the gene matches: 4. CDR3 residues: CASSMDRGPNQPQHF. The DNA for the CDR3 is TGTGCCAGCAGCATGGACAGGGGGCCCAATCAGCCCCAGCATTTT.

The chain joins TRBV29-1 to TRBJ2-1; TRBD2 matches at 10 bases. Trimming cost V 5 bases and J 4 bases; bases outside gene matches: 5. The CDR3 has 14 amino acids. Per germline, CDR1 SQVTM and CDR2 ANQGSEA. In nucleotides, the CDR3 is TGCAGCGTTTTTCTGACTAGCGGGTACAATGAGCAGTTCTTC. Its translation is CSVFLTSGYNEQFF.

Here the CDR3 reads CASSPSPGAGSSYEQYF. The CDR3 nucleotides are TGTGCCAGCAGCCCCTCCCCGGGGGCAGGAAGCTCCTACGAGCAGTACTTC. This sequence joins TRBV3-1 and TRBJ2-7, with D possibly being TRBD1 or TRBD2 (6 bases each). This CDR3 comprises 17 residues. CDR1 and CDR2 from the germline V gene are LGHDT and YNNKEL (reference sequence). The germline V and J ends were trimmed by 4 bases and 0 bases, with 19 bases remaining between them.

This clonotype has a count of ten or more. V is TRBV10-3 and J is TRBJ2-1, with 8 positions matching TRBD1. Germline CDR1 is ENHRY and CDR2 is SYGVKD. J lost 6 bases, V lost 2 bases, and 9 bases had no gene match. The CDR3 contains 16 residues. The CDR3 loop is CAISEARGRLSNEQFF. In DNA, the CDR3 is TGTGCCATCAGTGAGGCCAGGGGGCGTTTAAGCAATGAGCAGTTCTTC.

This clonotype was seen repeatedly, ten times or more. The V call is TRBV29-1, the J call TRBJ1-3; the D gene is possibly TRBD1 (5 bases). V was trimmed by 6 bases and J by 0 bases, leaving 9 bases between them. Germline V gene sequence: CDR1 SQVTM, CDR2 ANQGSEA. The CDR3 loop spans 13 amino acids. The CDR3 protein is CSVQGDSGNTIYF. The CDR3 coding sequence is TGCAGCGTCCAAGGGGACTCTGGAAACACCATATATTTT.

The rearrangement uses TRBV5-1 and TRBJ1-5; D gene unclear. Germline V gene sequence: CDR1 SGHRS, CDR2 YFSETQ. The CDR3 loop spans 15 amino acids. V dropped 1 base and J dropped 0 bases, with 8 bases sitting between them. The CDR3: CASSLKGNSNQPQHF. The DNA for the CDR3 is TGCGCCAGCAGCTTGAAAGGGAATAGCAATCAGCCCCAGCATTTT.

This clonotype was found many times. The rearrangement links TRBV9 to TRBJ2-3, with 12 bases fitting TRBD2. V shed 3 bases, J shed 0 bases, and the junction held 5 bases outside the gene matches. There are 17 residues in the CDR3. Germline CDR1 is SGDLS and CDR2 is YYNGEE. DNA of the CDR3: TGTGCCAGCAGCGGAACTAGCGGGGGGTCTAGCACAGATACGCAGTATTTT. This translates into CASSGTSGGSSTDTQYF.

This clonotype has just a few counts. The chain combines TRBV6-2 or TRBV6-3 with TRBJ1-5; D is unresolved. The CDR3 runs 12 residues. V lost 5 bases to trimming and J lost 11 bases, with 13 bases between them. CDR1 is MNHEY, CDR2 SVGEGT, per germline. CDR3 amino acids: CASSPRFEAQHF. CDR3 coding DNA: TGTGCCAGCAGTCCAAGATTTGAGGCCCAGCATTTT.

This clonotype was recorded at least ten times. This chain uses TRBV5-1 with TRBJ2-3; the D is unclear. V was pared by 0 bases and J by 1 base, with 6 bases between. Germline CDR1 and CDR2: SGHRS and YFSETQ. The length of the CDR3 is 14 residues. The CDR3 DNA is TGCGCCAGCAGCTTGGACGGACGCACAGATACGCAGTATTTT. As protein: CASSLDGRTDTQYF.

This clonotype appeared a few times. CDR3 region: CASSLRLALGGSHPYNEQFF. The CDR3 coding sequence is TGTGCCAGCAGCCTCCGACTAGCGCTAGGGGGCTCGCACCCTTACAATGAGCAGTTCTTC. The chain carries TRBV12-3 or TRBV12-4 and TRBJ2-1, with D possibly matching TRBD2 (8 bases). Trimming stripped 6 bases from V and 4 bases from J, with 31 bases between. This CDR3 is built from 20 residues.